Below, 30 T cell receptor beta chains from the same sample are listed, as sequenced in a study of CD8+CD57+ T cells in acquired aplastic anemia. Genomic DNA constituted the template upon which TCR beta VDJ and CDR3 profiling was performed. Via MiXCR, TCRdb re-called the reads, giving one row per CDR3 protein. Here the sample spans 130,000 or so distinct CDR3 sequences, under 65% being singletons. All sequencing subjects had displayed CD8+CD57+ cell expansion on flow cytometry. Sequenced material: sorted CD4+, CD8+, or CD8+CD57+ T cells (not recorded which) from PBMCs. Source of these receptors: a human donor with aplastic anemia.

This clonotype came up a few times. The chain links TRBV7-9 to TRBJ1-1; D is ambiguous. This CDR3 is 10 amino acids long. Looked up from germline, CDR1 is SEHNR and CDR2 is FQNEAQ (reference sequence). Trimming stripped 11 bases from V and 7 bases from J, with 11 bases between. The DNA of the CDR3 is TGTGCCCGAGGGCTGGGTGAAGCTTTCTTT. Translated: CARGLGEAFF.

V and J are TRBV9 and TRBJ1-6; the D is unclear. Germline assignment: CDR1 SGDLS and CDR2 YYNGEE. The germline V and J ends were trimmed by 0 bases and 9 bases, with 10 bases remaining between them. This CDR3 spans 14 amino acids. CDR3 coding DNA: TGTGCCAGCAGCGTAGGGCAGGAGCGTTCACCCCTCCACTTT. Translated: CASSVGQERSPLHF.

This clonotype occurred many times. The genes are TRBV11-2 and TRBJ2-5, with 11 bases aligning to TRBD2. V was pared by 1 base and J by 5 bases, with 12 bases of the junction left unmatched. The CDR3 is 18 residues long. Germline assignment: CDR1 SGHAT and CDR2 FQNNGV. The CDR3 is CASSLGTLAGAASETQYF. DNA for the CDR3: TGTGCCAGCAGCTTAGGAACACTAGCGGGGGCCGCATCGGAGACCCAGTACTTC.

The gene calls are TRBV20-1 and TRBJ1-6; no clear D gene. V dropped 5 bases and J dropped 9 bases, with 14 bases sitting between them. CDR3 length: 13 residues. Germline CDR1 DFQATT, CDR2 SNEGSKA (reference sequence). The CDR3 protein is CSAAPGWGSPLHF. The CDR3 DNA reads TGCAGTGCTGCACCCGGGTGGGGTTCACCCCTCCACTTT.

This clonotype showed up just once. The CDR3 DNA reads as TGTGCCAGCAGTTTGGACAGCCCCTTTAATTCACCCCTCCACTTT. Amino acids: CASSLDSPFNSPLHF. This chain links TRBV6-5 with TRBJ1-6, with D possibly being TRBD1 (6 bases). The germline V gene encodes CDR1 MNHEY and CDR2 SVGAGI. V was trimmed by 4 bases and J by 6 bases, leaving 13 bases between them. This CDR3 is 15 amino acids long.

The CDR3 sequence: CASSLQGIQSDEQYF. In DNA form, the CDR3 reads TGTGCCAGCAGCCTACAAGGTATTCAATCTGATGAGCAGTACTTC. The rearrangement uses TRBV7-4 and TRBJ2-7; the D is unclear. Trimming cost V 5 bases and J 7 bases, with 21 bases left between them. Germline V lookup: CDR1 SGHVT, CDR2 SQSDAQ. The CDR3 spans 15 residues.

This clonotype was recorded at least ten times. The CDR3 here is CASSSRYPDTQYF. The CDR3, as DNA: TGCGCCAGCAGCTCCCGGTACCCAGATACGCAGTATTTT. The J gene is TRBJ2-3, the V gene TRBV5-1; D remains unclear. The CDR3 runs to 13 residues. V gave up 3 bases and J gave up 4 bases, with 9 bases separating them. Germline lookup yields CDR1 SGHRS and CDR2 YFSETQ.

The chain uses TRBV24-1 and TRBJ2-3; 10 bases are a match to TRBD2. The CDR3 contains 15 residues. Germline values: CDR1 KGHDR, CDR2 SFDVKD. V gave up 4 bases and J gave up 6 bases; unmatched junction bases: 6. Here the CDR3 reads CATSESGGAPDTQYF. CDR3 bases: TGTGCCACCAGTGAAAGCGGGGGGGCCCCCGATACGCAGTATTTT.

The V and J genes are TRBV20-1 and TRBJ2-7; 12 bases map to TRBD2. The CDR3 loop spans 15 amino acids. Germline V lookup: CDR1 DFQATT, CDR2 SNEGSKA (reference sequence). The J segment lost 2 bases and the V segment lost 6 bases, leaving 8 bases of the junction unmatched. CDR3 sequence (DNA): TGCAGTGCAATGGGGCTAGCGGGGGGGACCTACGAGCAGTACTTC. It codes for CSAMGLAGGTYEQYF.

The chain links TRBV5-1 to TRBJ1-1; D is undetermined. CDR3 size: 14 residues. CDR1 is SGHRS and CDR2 is YFSETQ in the germline V gene. Trimming removed 0 bases at V and 5 bases at J, with 11 bases between. CDR3 DNA sequence: TGCGCCAGCAGCTTGGTGGCGGCAGGTACTGAAGCTTTCTTT. Protein sequence: CASSLVAAGTEAFF.

The chain links TRBV19 to TRBJ2-3; 9 nucleotides agree with TRBD1. CDR1 and CDR2 from the germline V gene are LNHDA and SQIVND (reference sequence). J lost 4 bases, V lost 6 bases, and 5 bases had no gene match. The CDR3 length is 14 residues. CDR3 region: CASRKTGGADTQYF. The CDR3 bases are TGTGCCAGTAGGAAGACAGGGGGGGCAGATACGCAGTATTTT.

The gene calls are TRBV19 and TRBJ1-1; D is unclear. Germline V gives CDR1 LNHDA, CDR2 SQIVND (reference sequence). The CDR3 is 14 residues long. V lost 1 base and J 1 base, leaving 7 bases between the germline ends. The CDR3 DNA reads TGTGCCAGTAGTATAGTTCCAGGGAACACTGAAGCTTTCTTT. Translated, it gives CASSIVPGNTEAFF. Full variable domain (missing parts from reference TRBV19 and TRBJ1-1): DGGITQSPKYLFRKEGQNVTLSCEQNLNHDAMYWYRQDPGQGLRLIYYSQIVNDFQKGDIAEGYSVSREKKESFPLTVTSAQKNPTAFYLCASSIVPGNTEAFFGQGTRLTVV.

This clonotype was counted only a few times. This sequence joins TRBV29-1 and TRBJ1-1; D gene ambiguous. Trimming removed 4 bases at V and 1 base at J, with 10 bases between. There are 13 residues in the CDR3. Germline CDR1 SQVTM, CDR2 ANQGSEA. The chain's CDR3 is CSVGAGPNTEAFF. The CDR3 coding sequence is TGCAGCGTTGGGGCTGGCCCGAACACTGAAGCTTTCTTT. Full variable domain (missing parts from reference TRBV29-1 and TRBJ1-1): SAVISQKPSRDICQRGTSLTIQCQVDSQVTMMFWYRQQPGQSLTLIATANQGSEATYESGFVIDKFPISRPNLTFSTLTVSNMSPEDSSIYLCSVGAGPNTEAFFGQGTRLTVV.

CDR3 bases: TGTGCCACCAGTGATTTGGGTAGCGGCTCTTCGGATACGCAGTATTTT. Protein sequence: CATSDLGSGSSDTQYF. The V and J genes are TRBV24-1 and TRBJ2-3; perhaps TRBD2 as D (6 bases). Germline CDR1 is KGHDR and CDR2 is SFDVKD. The CDR3 is made up of 16 amino acids. V lost 0 bases to trimming and J lost 6 bases, with 15 bases between them.

The rearrangement links TRBV10-3 to TRBJ1-1; 11 bases map to TRBD1. The V gene end was trimmed by 10 bases and the J gene end by 1 base; junction bases not matched to a gene: 5. Germline lookup yields CDR1 ENHRY and CDR2 SYGVKD. CDR3 length equals 14 residues. DNA of the CDR3: TGTGCCAGCACTGGGACAGGGGGGAACACTGAAGCTTTCTTT. Translation: CASTGTGGNTEAFF.

This chain uses TRBV4-1 with TRBJ2-7; 9 bases align to TRBD2. The CDR3 consists of 14 residues. CDR1 and CDR2 from the germline V gene are MGHRA and YSYEKL. The V segment lost 11 bases and the J segment 3 bases; nucleotides outside the gene matches: 11. DNA for the CDR3: TGCGCCTCTTCCAGACTAGCGGTGTTCTACGAGCAGTACTTC. It translates to CASSRLAVFYEQYF.

At least ten counts were recorded for this clonotype. The rearrangement joins TRBV10-1 to TRBJ2-2; 10 bases fit TRBD2. CDR3 size: 18 residues. Germline V gene lookup returns CDR1 WNHNN and CDR2 SYGVQD (reference sequence). J lost 5 bases, V lost 11 bases, and 20 bases had no gene match. CDR3 sequence reads: CAAEGGLADQKYTGELFF. Written as DNA, the CDR3 is TGCGCCGCGGAAGGAGGACTAGCGGACCAAAAGTATACCGGGGAGCTGTTTTTT.

This clonotype was recorded at least ten times. The J gene is TRBJ2-7, the V gene TRBV6-5; no clear D. V gave up 0 bases and J gave up 7 bases, with 10 bases separating them. The V gene's germline CDR1 is MNHEY and CDR2 SVGAGI. The CDR3 has 13 residues. This CDR3 is CASSYSPSWEQYF. The CDR3 DNA reads as TGTGCCAGCAGTTACTCCCCATCATGGGAGCAGTACTTC.

Of note for this clonotype: This may arise from a read error, as a much more abundant clone is one base away. CDR3 residues: CSTPWGTGELFF. The CDR3 region has the DNA TGCAGTACTCCCTGGGGGACCGGGGAGCTGTTTTTT. V and J are TRBV20-1 and TRBJ2-2; D could derive from TRBD1 or TRBD2 (5 bases each). Germline CDR1 DFQATT, CDR2 SNEGSKA (reference sequence). V dropped 8 bases and J dropped 5 bases, with 12 bases sitting between them. This CDR3 spans 12 amino acids.

The chain uses TRBV10-3 and TRBJ1-6, with TRBD1 identical over 8 bases. Germline V gene data show CDR1 as ENHRY and CDR2 as SYGVKD. CDR3 length: 16 amino acids. The V gene end was trimmed by 6 bases and the J gene end by 7 bases; junction bases not matched to a gene: 11. The CDR3 loop is CAISEDRARGNSPLHF. CDR3 bases: TGTGCCATCAGCGAGGACAGGGCGAGGGGAAATTCACCCCTCCACTTT.

Many counts were recorded for this clonotype. The V call is TRBV15, the J call TRBJ2-2, with 7 bases fitting TRBD1. The germline gives CDR1 LNHNV, CDR2 YYDKDF (reference sequence). V lost 0 bases and J lost 3; bases outside the gene matches: 1. The CDR3 covers 15 residues. The CDR3 region has the DNA TGTGCCACCAGCAGAGAACAGGGGTACACCGGGGAGCTGTTTTTT. Residues: CATSREQGYTGELFF.

The V gene is TRBV7-2, the J gene TRBJ1-2; D remains ambiguous. V lost 3 bases to trimming and J lost 6 bases, with 11 bases between them. Germline V lookup: CDR1 SGHTA, CDR2 FQGNSA. The CDR3 has 13 amino acids. The CDR3 loop is CASSFARSDGYTF. The CDR3 DNA follows: TGTGCCAGCAGCTTTGCCAGGTCGGATGGCTACACCTTC. Combining the CDR3 with reference TRBV7-2 and TRBJ1-2 gives the whole variable domain GAGVSQSPSNKVTEKGKDVELRCDPISGHTALYWYRQSLGQGLEFLIYFQGNSAPDKSGLPSDRFSAERTGGSVSTLTIQRTQQEDSAVYLCASSFARSDGYTFGSGTRLTVV.

The chain combines TRBV20-1 with TRBJ2-7; D gene uncertain. Looked up from germline, CDR1 is DFQATT and CDR2 is SNEGSKA (reference sequence). V lost 8 bases, J lost 1 base, and 15 bases lay in between. This CDR3 has 13 amino acids. The CDR3 loop is CSILADTSYEQYF. The CDR3 bases are TGCAGTATTCTGGCCGATACGTCCTACGAGCAGTACTTC.

This clonotype was observed at least ten times. The chain links TRBV10-3 to TRBJ2-1, with a possible D match to TRBD2 (6 bases). Trimming stripped 4 bases from V and 2 bases from J, with 12 bases between. Looked up from germline, CDR1 is ENHRY and CDR2 is SYGVKD. The CDR3 spans 15 residues. The CDR3 nucleotides read TGTGCCATCAGTGGATCCGAGCGGGCCTACAATGAGCAGTTCTTC. It is translated as CAISGSERAYNEQFF.

This chain connects TRBV20-1 to TRBJ2-7; D gene ambiguous. Germline V lookup: CDR1 DFQATT, CDR2 SNEGSKA (reference sequence). The CDR3 is 8 residues long. CDR3 coding DNA: TGCAACTCCTACGAGCAGTACTTC. Translated: CNSYEQYF.

This clonotype was counted once. As DNA, the CDR3 is TGTGCCAGCAGCCAAATACAGTCGAACACTGAAGCTTTCTTT. Encoded protein: CASSQIQSNTEAFF. The chain recombines TRBV2 with TRBJ1-1; no clear D. V was clipped by 6 bases and J by 1 base, with 12 bases between them. There are 14 residues in the CDR3. CDR1 is SNHLY, CDR2 FYNNEI, per germline.

This sequence joins TRBV10-3 and TRBJ2-7; TRBD2 agrees at 15 bases. This CDR3 spans 16 amino acids. The V gene end was trimmed by 9 bases and the J gene end by 9 bases; junction bases not matched to a gene: 15. CDR1 and CDR2 (germline): ENHRY, SYGVKD. The DNA for the CDR3 is TGTGCCATTGAAACTTCCGCAGGACTAGCGGGAGGGGCGCAGTACTTC. Its protein product is CAIETSAGLAGGAQYF.

The CDR3 sequence is CASKSLNPETQYF. The CDR3 nucleotides read TGTGCCAGCAAATCCCTAAACCCGGAGACCCAGTACTTC. The chain uses TRBV7-6 and TRBJ2-5; D not certain. The germline gives CDR1 SGHVS, CDR2 FNYEAQ. This CDR3 has 13 amino acids. The V end was cut by 7 bases, the J end by 5 bases, with 14 bases between.

The chain employs TRBV9 and TRBJ1-5, with 7 bases that match TRBD1. Germline V lookup: CDR1 SGDLS, CDR2 YYNGEE. Losses at the gene ends were 4 bases for V and 1 base for J; bases not matched to a gene: 14. The CDR3 length is 18 residues. CDR3 in amino acids: CASSPRLDRDSSNQPQHF. Here the CDR3 DNA reads TGTGCCAGCAGCCCCCGTCTTGACAGGGATTCGAGCAATCAGCCCCAGCATTTT.

The chain uses TRBV15 and TRBJ1-2; a weak D match, TRBD1 (5 bases). CDR3 length equals 13 residues. Germline CDR1 LNHNV, CDR2 YYDKDF (reference sequence). Trimming left V 0 bases short and J 8 bases short, with 10 bases between. The CDR3 nucleotides read TGTGCCACCAGCAGAGATCATCGGGGCGGCTACACCTTC. Amino acids: CATSRDHRGGYTF.